This T cell receptor (beta chain) is drawn from a study of T cell changes during pregnancy in multiple sclerosis. Assay: immunoSEQ multiplex PCR; the TCRdb copy retains only in-frame clones and omits some. The top ten hold under 0.3% of the sample, which has 69,000 or so clones, about 91% seen once. The CDR3 runs 15 residues. Material: CD4+ T cells from peripheral blood mononuclear cells, obtained in the third trimester of pregnancy. This receptor was identified in a female donor in good health, enrolled as a control in a pregnancy study. The V call is TRBV1, the J call TRBJ2-7; TRBD1, the table's D call, was not compared with the DNA. TRBV1 is flagged as a pseudogene. Written as DNA, the CDR3 is TGCACCAGCAGCCGATCCCGGGACAAGCCTTTCGAGCAGTACTTC. It is translated as CTSSRSRDKPFEQYF.